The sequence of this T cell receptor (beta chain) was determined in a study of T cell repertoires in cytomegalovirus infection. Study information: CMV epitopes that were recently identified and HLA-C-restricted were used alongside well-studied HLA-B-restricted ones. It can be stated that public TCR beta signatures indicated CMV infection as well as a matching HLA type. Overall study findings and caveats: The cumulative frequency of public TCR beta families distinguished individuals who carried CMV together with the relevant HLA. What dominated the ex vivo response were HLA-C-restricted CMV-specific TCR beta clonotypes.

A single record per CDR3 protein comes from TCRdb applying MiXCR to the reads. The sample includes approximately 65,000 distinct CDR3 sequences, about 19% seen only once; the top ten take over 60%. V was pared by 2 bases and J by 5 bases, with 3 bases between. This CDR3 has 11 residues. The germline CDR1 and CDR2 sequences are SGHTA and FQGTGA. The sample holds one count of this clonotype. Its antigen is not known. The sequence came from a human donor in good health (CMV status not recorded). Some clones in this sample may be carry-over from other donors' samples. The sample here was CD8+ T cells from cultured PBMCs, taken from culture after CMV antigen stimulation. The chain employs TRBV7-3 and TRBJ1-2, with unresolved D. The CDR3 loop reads CASSLSYGYTF. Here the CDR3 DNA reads TGTGCCAGCAGCTTATCGTATGGCTACACCTTC.